These 13 T cell receptor beta chains came from one sample sequenced in a study of glioma-infiltrating T cells after dendritic cell vaccination. Profiling relied on immunoSEQ multiplex PCR, and the TCRdb table lists in-frame clones only, not all of them. The sample comprises about 92,000 clones, over 75% of which are singletons, and 15% to 17% rests with the top ten. Material: blood, obtained before dendritic cell vaccination. Every receptor here comes from a human donor with glioblastoma.

The chain joins TRBV28 to TRBJ2-1; 10 bases are shared with TRBD2. CDR1 and CDR2 from the germline V gene are MDHEN and SYDVKM. J gave up 5 bases and V 6 bases, and 13 bases lay outside the gene matches. This CDR3 contains 17 residues. CDR3 amino acids: CASRSPSGRGKNNEQFF. The CDR3 coding sequence is TGTGCCAGCAGATCCCCGAGCGGGAGGGGGAAGAACAATGAGCAGTTCTTC.

The CDR3 nucleotides read TGTGCCAGCAGTATGGGCTATGGGGGGAGTAGCGGGAGATTGTACACCGGGGAGCTGTTTTTT. This encodes CASSMGYGGSSGRLYTGELFF. The chain has TRBV2 and TRBJ2-2; 9 positions match TRBD2. With 5 bases clipped from V and 3 bases from J, the junction kept 22 bases outside the gene matches. Germline loops: CDR1 SNHLY, CDR2 FYNNEI. The CDR3 has 21 residues.

The genes are TRBV15 and TRBJ1-2, with 8 nucleotides matching TRBD1. The CDR3 totals 19 residues. The V and J ends lost 0 bases and 0 bases, in that order; junction bases with no gene match: 12. CDR1 and CDR2 (germline): LNHNV, YYDKDF (reference sequence). CDR3 loop: CATSRERGPGTGPNYGYTF. The CDR3 nucleotides are TGTGCCACCAGCAGAGAGAGGGGACCCGGGACAGGACCTAACTATGGCTACACCTTC.

This clone has only one observation. CDR3 residues: CASSEGGGSRTKNIQYF. DNA for the CDR3: TGTGCCAGCAGTGAAGGAGGGGGTAGCAGGACCAAAAACATTCAGTACTTC. The chain joins TRBV2 to TRBJ2-4; D might be TRBD1 (6 bases). The germline V and J ends were trimmed by 1 base and 2 bases, with 15 bases remaining between them. The CDR3 covers 17 residues. CDR1 is SNHLY and CDR2 is FYNNEI in the germline V gene. The complete variable domain, with remaining parts taken from reference TRBV2 and TRBJ2-4, reads EPEVTQTPSHQVTQMGQEVILRCVPISNHLYFYWYRQILGQKVEFLVSFYNNEISEKSEIFDDQFSVERPDGSNFTLKIRSTKLEDSAMYFCASSEGGGSRTKNIQYFGAGTRLSVL.

This clone has just a few counts. This rearrangement joins TRBV18 to TRBJ1-2, with 7 nucleotides matching TRBD1. J lost 4 bases, V lost 2 bases, and 7 bases had no gene match. The CDR3 consists of 15 residues. Germline V gene sequence: CDR1 KGHSH, CDR2 LQKENI. The CDR3 reads CASSPGAAGGYGYTF. The CDR3 nucleotides read TGTGCCAGCTCACCAGGCGCGGCAGGGGGCTATGGCTACACCTTC.

The V gene is TRBV30, the J gene TRBJ1-1; D not resolved. CDR3 length: 13 residues. The V gene lost 2 bases and the J gene lost 1 base, with 8 bases spanning the gap. CDR1 GTSNPN and CDR2 SVGIG come from the germline V gene (reference sequence). The CDR3 bases are TGTGCCTGGAGTATCACTCGGAACACTGAAGCTTTCTTT. Protein: CAWSITRNTEAFF. Looking up the rest from reference TRBV30 and TRBJ1-1 gives the full variable domain: SQTIHQWPATLVQPVGSPLSLECTVEGTSNPNLYWYRQAAGRGLQLLFYSVGIGQISSEVPQNLSASRPQDRQFILSSKKLLLSDSGFYLCAWSITRNTEAFFGQGTRLTVV.

The chain couples TRBV7-3 to TRBJ2-3; 9 bases agree with TRBD2. The V gene's germline CDR1 is SGHTA and CDR2 FQGTGA. V dropped 5 bases and J dropped 5; count of bases not matched to a gene: 11. This CDR3 spans 16 amino acids. CDR3 residues: CASSASGGGARDTQYF. The CDR3 coding sequence is TGTGCCAGCAGCGCGTCTGGCGGGGGGGCCAGAGATACGCAGTATTTT.

J is TRBJ1-4 and V is TRBV29-1; weak D call: TRBD1 (6 bases). The CDR3 contains 13 residues. The V end lost 7 bases, the J end lost 6 bases, and 15 bases lay between the germline ends. Germline assignment: CDR1 SQVTM and CDR2 ANQGSEA. The CDR3 loop is CSAEQGFDEKLFF. Written as DNA, the CDR3 is TGCAGCGCCGAACAGGGTTTTGATGAAAAACTGTTTTTT.

The chain employs TRBV7-9 and TRBJ1-4, with D possibly being TRBD1 (5 bases). CDR3 length equals 14 residues. Germline-derived CDR1 and CDR2 are SEHNR and FQNEAQ (reference sequence). V was cut by 0 bases and J by 8 bases, with 10 bases left in between. This chain's CDR3 is CASSLASGREKLFF. DNA for the CDR3: TGTGCCAGCAGCTTAGCGTCAGGGAGGGAAAAACTGTTTTTT.

The chain combines TRBV9 with TRBJ2-7, with 8 bases that match TRBD2. The germline CDR1 and CDR2 sequences are SGDLS and YYNGEE. The CDR3 is 15 residues long. With V trimmed by 4 bases and J by 3 bases, 9 bases remained unmatched. The CDR3 bases are TGTGCCAGCAGCCCTACCTCGGGACTAGTCTACGAGCAGTACTTC. Residues: CASSPTSGLVYEQYF. Using reference TRBV9 and TRBJ2-7 for the parts outside the CDR3, the full variable domain is DSGVTQTPKHLITATGQRVTLRCSPRSGDLSVYWYQQSLDQGLQFLIQYYNGEERAKGNILERFSAQQFPDLHSELNLSSLELGDSALYFCASSPTSGLVYEQYFGPGTRLTVT.

The CDR3 here is CATSTQTKSGSSYNEQFF. For the CDR3, the DNA is TGTGCCACCAGCACCCAGACAAAAAGCGGGAGCTCCTACAATGAGCAGTTCTTC. The rearrangement uses TRBV15 and TRBJ2-1; 8 nucleotides agree with TRBD2. The CDR3 totals 18 residues. Germline CDR1 and CDR2: LNHNV and YYDKDF (reference sequence). The junction had 11 bases not matched to a gene; V was cut back by 4 bases and J by 0 bases.

V usage is TRBV19 and J usage is TRBJ2-7, with 8 bases aligning to TRBD1. The germline gives CDR1 LNHDA, CDR2 SQIVND (reference sequence). J lost 4 bases, V lost 1 base, and 3 bases had no gene match. The CDR3 runs to 14 residues. For the CDR3, the DNA is TGTGCCAGTAGTATAGGGACAGGGTCGTACGAGCAGTACTTC. This codes for CASSIGTGSYEQYF.

The chain joins TRBV13 to TRBJ2-1, with a possible D match to TRBD1 (5 bases). Germline CDR1 and CDR2: PRHDT and FYEKMQ (reference sequence). This CDR3 is built from 15 residues. V dropped 1 base and J dropped 1 base, with 8 bases sitting between them. The CDR3 spells CASSLEGASYNEQFF. For the CDR3, the DNA is TGTGCCAGCAGCTTAGAAGGGGCGTCCTACAATGAGCAGTTCTTC.